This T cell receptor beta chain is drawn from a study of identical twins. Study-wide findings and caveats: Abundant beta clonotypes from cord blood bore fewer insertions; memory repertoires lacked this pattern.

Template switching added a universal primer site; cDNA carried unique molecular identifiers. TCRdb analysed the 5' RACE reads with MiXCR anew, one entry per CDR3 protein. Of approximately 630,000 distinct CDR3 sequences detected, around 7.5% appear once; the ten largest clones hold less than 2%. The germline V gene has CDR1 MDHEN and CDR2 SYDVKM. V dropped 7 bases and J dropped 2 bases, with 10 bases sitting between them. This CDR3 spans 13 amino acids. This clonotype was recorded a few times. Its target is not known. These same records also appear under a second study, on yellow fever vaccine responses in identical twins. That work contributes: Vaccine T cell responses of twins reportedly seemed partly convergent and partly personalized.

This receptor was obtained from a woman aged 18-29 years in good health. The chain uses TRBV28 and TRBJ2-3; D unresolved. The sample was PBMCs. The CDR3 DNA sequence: TGTGCCAGCACAGGTTGGGCCACAGATACGCAGTATTTT. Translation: CASTGWATDTQYF.